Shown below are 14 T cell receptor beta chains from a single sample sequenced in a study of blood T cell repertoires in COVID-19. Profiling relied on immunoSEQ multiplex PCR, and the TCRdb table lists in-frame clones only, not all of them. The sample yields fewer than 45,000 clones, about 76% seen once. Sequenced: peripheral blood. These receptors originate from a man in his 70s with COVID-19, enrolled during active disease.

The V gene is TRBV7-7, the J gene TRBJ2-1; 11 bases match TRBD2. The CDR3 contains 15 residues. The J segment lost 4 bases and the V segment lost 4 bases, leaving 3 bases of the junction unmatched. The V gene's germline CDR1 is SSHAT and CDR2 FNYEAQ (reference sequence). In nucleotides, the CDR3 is TGTGCCAGCAGCTCCGGGACTAGCGGTTACAATGAGCAGTTCTTC. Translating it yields CASSSGTSGYNEQFF.

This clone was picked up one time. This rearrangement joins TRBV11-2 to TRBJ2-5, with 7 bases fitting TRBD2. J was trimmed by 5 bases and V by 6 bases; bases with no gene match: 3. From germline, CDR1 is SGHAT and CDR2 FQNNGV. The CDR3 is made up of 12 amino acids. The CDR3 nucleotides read TGTGCCAGCAGTCGGACTAGGGAGACCCAGTACTTC. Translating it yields CASSRTRETQYF.

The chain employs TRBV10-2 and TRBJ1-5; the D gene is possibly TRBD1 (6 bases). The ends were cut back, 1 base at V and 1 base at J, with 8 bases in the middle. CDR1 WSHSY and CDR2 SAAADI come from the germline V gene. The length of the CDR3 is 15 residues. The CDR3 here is CASSEFRGSNQPQHF. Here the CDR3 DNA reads TGCGCCAGCAGTGAGTTCAGGGGCAGCAATCAGCCCCAGCATTTT.

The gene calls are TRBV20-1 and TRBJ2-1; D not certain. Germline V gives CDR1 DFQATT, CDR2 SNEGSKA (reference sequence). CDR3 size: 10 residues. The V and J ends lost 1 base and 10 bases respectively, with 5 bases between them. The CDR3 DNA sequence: TGCAGTGCTAGAGGTAAAGAGCAGTTCTTC. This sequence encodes CSARGKEQFF.

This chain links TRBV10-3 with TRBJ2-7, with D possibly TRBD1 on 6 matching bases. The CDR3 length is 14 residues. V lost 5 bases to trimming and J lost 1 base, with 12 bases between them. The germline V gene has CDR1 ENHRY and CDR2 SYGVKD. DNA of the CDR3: TGTGCCATCAGTACCGGGACAAGATCCTACGAGCAGTACTTC. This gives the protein CAISTGTRSYEQYF.

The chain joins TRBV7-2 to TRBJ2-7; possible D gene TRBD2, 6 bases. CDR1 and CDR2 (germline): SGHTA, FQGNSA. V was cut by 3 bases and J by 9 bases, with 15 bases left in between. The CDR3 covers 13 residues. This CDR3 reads CASSFGGATGQYF. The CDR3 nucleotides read TGTGCCAGCAGCTTTGGCGGGGCTACGGGGCAGTACTTC.

The chain's CDR3 is CASSLMTGGNQPQHF. In DNA form, the CDR3 reads TGTGCCAGCAGCTTGATGACAGGGGGAAATCAGCCCCAGCATTTT. V gene TRBV5-6 combines with J gene TRBJ1-5; TRBD1 matches at 9 bases. This CDR3 has 15 residues. J gave up 4 bases and V 1 base, and 3 bases lay outside the gene matches. CDR1 SGHDT and CDR2 YYEEEE come from the germline V gene.

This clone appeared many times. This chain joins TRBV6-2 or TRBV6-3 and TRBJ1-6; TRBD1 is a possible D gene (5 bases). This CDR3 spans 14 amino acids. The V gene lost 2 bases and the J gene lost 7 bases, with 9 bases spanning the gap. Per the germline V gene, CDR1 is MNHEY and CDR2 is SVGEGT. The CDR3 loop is CASSYQGGNSPLHF. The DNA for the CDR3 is TGTGCCAGCAGTTACCAGGGTGGGAATTCACCCCTCCACTTT.

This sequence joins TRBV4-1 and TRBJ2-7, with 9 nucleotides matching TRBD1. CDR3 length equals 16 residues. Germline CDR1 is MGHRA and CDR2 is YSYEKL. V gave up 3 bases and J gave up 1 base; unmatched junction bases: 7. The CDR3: CASSQGMGQGSYEQYF. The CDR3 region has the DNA TGCGCCAGCAGCCAGGGGATGGGACAGGGATCCTACGAGCAGTACTTC.

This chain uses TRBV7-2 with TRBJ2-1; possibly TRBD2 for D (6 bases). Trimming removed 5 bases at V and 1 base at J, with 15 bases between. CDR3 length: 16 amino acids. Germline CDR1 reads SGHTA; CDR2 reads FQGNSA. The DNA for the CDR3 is TGTGCCAGCAGCCCCCCGGGACTGGAATCCTACAATGAGCAGTTCTTC. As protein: CASSPPGLESYNEQFF.

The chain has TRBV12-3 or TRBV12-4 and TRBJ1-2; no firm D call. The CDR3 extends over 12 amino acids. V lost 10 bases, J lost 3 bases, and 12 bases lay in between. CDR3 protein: CATTRRDYGYTF. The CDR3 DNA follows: TGTGCCACGACGCGGAGGGACTATGGCTACACCTTC.

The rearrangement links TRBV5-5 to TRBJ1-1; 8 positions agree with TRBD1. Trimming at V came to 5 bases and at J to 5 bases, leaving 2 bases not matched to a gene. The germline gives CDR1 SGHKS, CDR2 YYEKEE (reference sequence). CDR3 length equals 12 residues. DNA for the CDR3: TGTGCCAGCAGTAGGGACAGGACTGAAGCTTTCTTT. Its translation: CASSRDRTEAFF.

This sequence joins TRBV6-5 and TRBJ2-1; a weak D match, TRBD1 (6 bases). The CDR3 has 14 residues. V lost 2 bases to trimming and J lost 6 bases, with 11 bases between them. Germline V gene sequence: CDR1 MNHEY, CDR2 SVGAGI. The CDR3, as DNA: TGTGCCAGCAGTTACCTAGGACAGCCCAATGAGCAGTTCTTC. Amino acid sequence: CASSYLGQPNEQFF.

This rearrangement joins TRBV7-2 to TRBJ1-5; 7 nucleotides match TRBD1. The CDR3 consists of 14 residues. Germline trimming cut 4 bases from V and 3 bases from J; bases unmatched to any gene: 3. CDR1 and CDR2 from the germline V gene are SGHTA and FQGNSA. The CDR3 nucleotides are TGTGCCAGCAGCTCGGGACAGTTCAATCAGCCCCAGCATTTT. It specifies CASSSGQFNQPQHF.